The 23 T cell receptor beta chains given below trace back to one sample, sequenced in a study of CD8 T cells in Susac syndrome. The RNA input was 0.5 to 1 ug, and it was reverse transcribed with random hexamers. Each CDR3 protein gets one entry after TCRdb re-called the immunoSEQ multiplex PCR reads with MiXCR. The repertoire consists of some 150,000 distinct CDR3 sequences, with 95% to 96% occurring once and the leading ten covering 0.14% to 0.15%. The sample was CD8+ T cells from PBMCs. All receptors derive from a human donor with multiple sclerosis.

V is TRBV6-4 and J is TRBJ2-4; TRBD2 is a possible D gene (5 bases). Trimming took off 3 bases at V and 7 bases at J, with 10 bases between the two ends. Germline V gives CDR1 MRHNA, CDR2 SNTAGT. The CDR3 is 13 residues long. The CDR3 DNA reads as TGTGCCAGCAGTGAGGGAGTTGGGAACATTCAGTACTTC. This encodes CASSEGVGNIQYF.

With respect to this clonotype: A read error may account for a junction end that differs from germline. The chain uses TRBV30 and TRBJ2-2, with D unresolved. CDR1 and CDR2 (germline): GTSNPN, SVGIG (reference sequence). The CDR3 is made up of 13 amino acids. The CDR3 here is CAWSVGLAGELFF. For the CDR3, the DNA is TGTGCCTGGAGTGTAGGGCTTGCCGGTGAGCTGTTTTTT.

The chain employs TRBV29-1 and TRBJ2-1, with D hard to call. V lost 2 bases, J lost 8 bases, and 7 bases lay in between. In germline, CDR1 is SQVTM, CDR2 ANQGSEA. This CDR3 contains 11 residues. CDR3 sequence: CSVERPDEQFF. In DNA form, the CDR3 reads TGCAGCGTTGAACGACCGGATGAGCAGTTCTTC.

The rearrangement uses TRBV5-1 and TRBJ2-1, with a weak D call TRBD2 (6 bases). Germline values: CDR1 SGHRS, CDR2 YFSETQ. CDR3 length: 16 amino acids. V lost 6 bases, J lost 4 bases, and 20 bases lay in between. In DNA form, the CDR3 reads TGCGCCAGCACCCCAACCCGGAGGGGTCCGTACAATGAGCAGTTCTTC. It translates to CASTPTRRGPYNEQFF.

This rearrangement joins TRBV13 to TRBJ2-3; 9 bases align to TRBD1. Germline V gives CDR1 PRHDT, CDR2 FYEKMQ (reference sequence). This CDR3 has 16 residues. The J segment lost 5 bases and the V segment lost 0 bases, leaving 6 bases of the junction unmatched. This CDR3 is CASSLGRGQGIDTQYF. The DNA of the CDR3 is TGTGCCAGCAGCTTAGGCCGAGGACAGGGGATAGATACGCAGTATTTT.

The J gene is TRBJ2-3, the V gene TRBV9; D perhaps matches TRBD2 (5 bases). Trimming took 4 bases from V and 0 from J, leaving 12 bases between them. Germline V lookup: CDR1 SGDLS, CDR2 YYNGEE. This CDR3 has 15 amino acids. CDR3 in DNA: TGTGCCAGCAGCCCCCCCGCGGGCAGCACAGATACGCAGTATTTT. Protein sequence: CASSPPAGSTDTQYF.

A few counts support this clonotype. The chain couples TRBV5-1 to TRBJ1-1; no definite D call. CDR1 is SGHRS and CDR2 is YFSETQ in the germline V gene. The CDR3 length is 14 residues. The V and J ends lost 5 bases and 0 bases respectively, with 11 bases between them. This CDR3 is CASSLEGLNTEAFF. For the CDR3, the DNA is TGCGCCAGCAGTTTAGAGGGATTGAACACTGAAGCTTTCTTT.

J is TRBJ2-7 and V is TRBV7-3; unclear D gene. Germline loops: CDR1 SGHTA, CDR2 FQGTGA. Trimming pared 1 base from V and 2 bases from J, leaving 6 bases between. The CDR3 covers 13 residues. The CDR3 region is CASSLRIAYEQYV. CDR3 DNA: TGTGCCAGCAGCTTAAGGATCGCCTACGAGCAGTACGTC.

The chain combines TRBV29-1 with TRBJ1-4; a possible D gene is TRBD1 (5 bases). The germline CDR1 and CDR2 sequences are SQVTM and ANQGSEA. V lost 3 bases and J lost 3, with 8 bases in between. The CDR3 has 13 residues. The CDR3 bases are TGCAGCGTTGACGAGGGGTCTAATGAAAAACTGTTTTTT. It is translated as CSVDEGSNEKLFF.

The chain uses TRBV4-1 and TRBJ2-7, with D maybe TRBD1 (5 bases). Germline CDR1 and CDR2: MGHRA and YSYEKL. This CDR3 has 18 residues. V lost 0 bases and J lost 1, with 19 bases in between. CDR3 sequence (DNA): TGCGCCAGCAGCCAAGAGGCTCTACCTGACAGAGCTTCCTACGAGCAGTACTTC. Amino acids: CASSQEALPDRASYEQYF.

The V gene is TRBV7-7, the J gene TRBJ2-3, with 8 bases matching TRBD1. The CDR3 sequence is 14 residues long. Looked up from germline, CDR1 is SSHAT and CDR2 is FNYEAQ (reference sequence). CDR3 sequence: CASSRDRSTDTQYF. The CDR3 coding sequence is TGTGCTAGTAGCCGGGACAGGTCCACAGATACGCAGTATTTT.

The J gene is TRBJ2-7, the V gene TRBV3-1; the D gene is possibly TRBD2 (6 bases). With 4 bases removed from V and 5 bases from J, the gap between germline ends came to 27 bases. The germline CDR1 and CDR2 sequences are LGHDT and YNNKEL (reference sequence). The CDR3 covers 18 residues. The CDR3 DNA is TGTGCCAGCAGCCGAATTTCCCCGGTGGACCGGAGGGACGACGAGCAGTACTTC. It encodes CASSRISPVDRRDDEQYF.

The chain is built from TRBV3-1 and TRBJ2-1; possible D gene TRBD2, 5 bases. The CDR3 loop spans 13 amino acids. V was shortened by 1 base and J by 6 bases, with 7 bases between the two germline ends. CDR1 and CDR2 from the germline V gene are LGHDT and YNNKEL (reference sequence). The CDR3 DNA follows: TGTGCCAGCAGCCAAGGGAGGCCCAATGAGCAGTTCTTC. Protein sequence: CASSQGRPNEQFF.

This chain links TRBV7-9 with TRBJ2-7, with a possible D match to TRBD1 (6 bases). The CDR3 has 14 amino acids. Trimming removed 1 base at V and 1 base at J, with 8 bases between. The germline V gene encodes CDR1 SEHNR and CDR2 FQNEAQ (reference sequence). The DNA for the CDR3 is TGTGCCAGCAGCTTAGACGGACAGTCCTACGAGCAGTACTTC. Protein product: CASSLDGQSYEQYF. The full variable domain, in which reference TRBV7-9 and TRBJ2-7 provide the parts outside the CDR3, is DTGVSQNPRHKITKRGQNVTFRCDPISEHNRLYWYRQTLGQGPEFLTYFQNEAQLEKSRLLSDRFSAERPKGSFSTLEIQRTEQGDSAMYLCASSLDGQSYEQYFGPGTRLTVT.

The chain links TRBV6-5 to TRBJ2-3, with 8 bases lining up with TRBD2. The germline gives CDR1 MNHEY, CDR2 SVGAGI. This CDR3 spans 14 amino acids. V dropped 5 bases and J dropped 2; count of bases not matched to a gene: 3. CDR3 amino acids: CASSPSGHTDTQYF. The CDR3 DNA follows: TGTGCCAGCAGTCCTAGCGGGCACACAGATACGCAGTATTTT.

The chain uses TRBV20-1 and TRBJ1-2, with D tentatively TRBD1 (6 bases). Germline V gene sequence: CDR1 DFQATT, CDR2 SNEGSKA (reference sequence). V was cut by 5 bases and J by 4 bases, with 23 bases left in between. This CDR3 comprises 16 residues. CDR3 amino acids: CSAYLPRGIGTYGYTF. The CDR3 nucleotides read TGCAGTGCTTACCTACCCAGGGGAATCGGTACCTATGGCTACACCTTC.

The sample holds one count of this clonotype. The gene calls are TRBV5-1 and TRBJ2-7, with 14 bases lining up with TRBD2. Trimming took 3 bases from V and 1 from J; bases not matched to a gene: 9. The CDR3 extends over 18 amino acids. The germline V gene encodes CDR1 SGHRS and CDR2 YFSETQ. This CDR3 reads CASSYAGTSGGGSYEQYF. The CDR3 DNA reads TGCGCCAGCAGCTATGCCGGGACTAGCGGGGGCGGTTCCTACGAGCAGTACTTC.

The rearrangement joins TRBV5-6 to TRBJ2-1; 7 nucleotides match TRBD1. The junction had 8 bases not matched to a gene; V was cut back by 4 bases and J by 7 bases. Germline V lookup: CDR1 SGHDT, CDR2 YYEEEE. This CDR3 is built from 14 residues. The CDR3 DNA sequence: TGTGCCAGCAGCCCACAGGGGATCACGAATGAGCAGTTCTTC. It is translated as CASSPQGITNEQFF.

The chain couples TRBV2 to TRBJ2-7; 7 bases are a match to TRBD1. Trimming at V came to 6 bases and at J to 1 base, leaving 9 bases not matched to a gene. Germline V gene lookup returns CDR1 SNHLY and CDR2 FYNNEI. The CDR3 is 15 residues long. The CDR3 coding sequence is TGTGCCAGCAGAGGGACAGTGCCCCTTTCCTACGAGCAGTACGTC. It codes for CASRGTVPLSYEQYV.

The rearrangement links TRBV2 to TRBJ1-5, with D uncertain. This CDR3 spans 16 amino acids. V was trimmed by 5 bases and J by 0 bases, leaving 14 bases between them. Per the germline V gene, CDR1 is SNHLY and CDR2 is FYNNEI. DNA of the CDR3: TGTGCCAGCAGTACCTCGGGCGCATATAGCAATCAGCCCCAGCATTTT. This translates into CASSTSGAYSNQPQHF.

The chain uses TRBV12-3 or TRBV12-4 and TRBJ1-1; 7 positions match TRBD1. The CDR3 is 12 residues long. Unmatched junction bases numbered 4, after V lost 6 bases and J lost 6 bases. The CDR3 sequence is CASSPTGPEAFF. The CDR3 nucleotides read TGTGCCAGCAGCCCGACAGGGCCTGAAGCTTTCTTT.

This chain connects TRBV20-1 to TRBJ1-5; D call uncertain. The CDR3 extends over 15 amino acids. Germline V CDR1 and CDR2: DFQATT, SNEGSKA (reference sequence). V lost 0 bases to trimming and J lost 2 bases, with 11 bases between them. The CDR3 loop reads CSARDDRVGNQPQHF. The CDR3 DNA is TGCAGTGCTAGAGATGACCGCGTGGGCAATCAGCCCCAGCATTTT.

The chain employs TRBV20-1 and TRBJ2-7; 9 bases fit TRBD2. V was pared by 0 bases and J by 3 bases, with 18 bases of the junction left unmatched. CDR1 is DFQATT, CDR2 SNEGSKA, per germline (reference sequence). This CDR3 spans 19 amino acids. The CDR3 coding sequence is TGCAGTGCTAGAGATCTAGGACAGGTCGCGGCTAGCGGGGTCTACGAGCAGTACGTC. Residues: CSARDLGQVAASGVYEQYV.